One sample yielded the 17 T cell receptor beta chains listed below, sequenced in a study of T cell changes during pregnancy in multiple sclerosis. Measured with immunoSEQ multiplex PCR; TCRdb has only the in-frame clones, and not every one. The sample yields about 64,000 clones, 95% to 97% seen once. The source material was CD8+ T cells from peripheral blood mononuclear cells, sampled after pregnancy. The receptors originated from a female donor with multiple sclerosis, enrolled in a pregnancy study.

This chain connects TRBV5-4 to TRBJ2-3; D remains ambiguous. Trimming stripped 3 bases from V and 1 base from J, with 6 bases between. CDR3 length: 13 residues. Germline CDR1 is SGHNT and CDR2 is YYREEE (reference sequence). This CDR3 reads CASSYLGTDTQYF. Written as DNA, the CDR3 is TGTGCCAGCAGCTACCTAGGCACAGATACGCAGTATTTT.

This chain connects TRBV28 to TRBJ2-7; 8 nucleotides agree with TRBD1. The germline CDR1 and CDR2 sequences are MDHEN and SYDVKM. V shed 11 bases, J shed 1 base, and the junction held 10 bases outside the gene matches. This CDR3 is 14 amino acids long. The CDR3 nucleotides read TGTGCCTCGCGAGCCGGGACAGGATCCTACGAGCAGTACTTC. Amino acid sequence: CASRAGTGSYEQYF.

The chain combines TRBV9 with TRBJ1-1; the D is unclear. The CDR3 runs 12 residues. Germline CDR1 reads SGDLS; CDR2 reads YYNGEE. Deletions cut 2 bases from V and 6 bases from J, with 8 bases between. CDR3 region: CASSVSGSEAFF. The CDR3 coding sequence is TGTGCCAGCAGCGTTAGCGGCTCTGAAGCTTTCTTT.

The gene calls are TRBV28 and TRBJ2-1; possible D gene TRBD2, 5 bases. V lost 10 bases and J 0 bases, leaving 13 bases between the germline ends. The CDR3 consists of 14 residues. CDR1 and CDR2 from the germline V gene are MDHEN and SYDVKM. The CDR3 is CATEGSPSYNEQFF. The CDR3 region has the DNA TGTGCCACCGAGGGATCACCCTCCTACAATGAGCAGTTCTTC.

The rearrangement uses TRBV27 and TRBJ2-1; D is ambiguous. The germline CDR1 and CDR2 sequences are MNHEY and SMNVEV (reference sequence). This CDR3 has 13 amino acids. V was pared by 5 bases and J by 9 bases, with 14 bases between. The CDR3 here is CASSAPWRGEQFF. The DNA for the CDR3 is TGTGCCAGCAGTGCCCCTTGGAGAGGTGAGCAGTTCTTC.

The chain recombines TRBV27 with TRBJ2-3, with TRBD2 matching over 7 bases. The CDR3 is 17 amino acids. Trimming at V came to 4 bases and at J to 0 bases, leaving 10 bases not matched to a gene. Germline-derived CDR1 and CDR2 are MNHEY and SMNVEV (reference sequence). The DNA of the CDR3 is TGTGCCAGCAGTTCCCGGGGAGGGACCGCTAGCACAGATACGCAGTATTTT. Translated: CASSSRGGTASTDTQYF.

This sequence joins TRBV25-1 and TRBJ2-1; the D is unclear. V gave up 3 bases and J gave up 6 bases, with 9 bases separating them. This CDR3 region has 13 residues. The V gene's germline CDR1 is MGHDK and CDR2 SYGVNS. The CDR3 DNA follows: TGTGCCAGCAGTGATCAGCTAGTCAATGAGCAGTTCTTC. Translation: CASSDQLVNEQFF.

V and J are TRBV19 and TRBJ2-1, with 8 bases lining up with TRBD2. This CDR3 contains 16 residues. With 3 bases clipped from V and 2 bases from J, the junction kept 6 bases outside the gene matches. In germline, CDR1 is LNHDA, CDR2 SQIVND (reference sequence). CDR3: CASSIFGRAAYNEQFF. DNA for the CDR3: TGTGCCAGTAGTATCTTCGGGAGGGCCGCCTACAATGAGCAGTTCTTC.

The chain joins TRBV29-1 to TRBJ2-7; D not certain. V shed 0 bases and J shed 0 bases, with 9 bases lying between them. CDR3 length equals 14 residues. Germline V CDR1 and CDR2: SQVTM, ANQGSEA. The CDR3, as DNA: TGCAGCGTTGAAGAGGCCACCAGCTCCTACGAGCAGTACTTC. The encoded protein is CSVEEATSSYEQYF.

The chain recombines TRBV9 with TRBJ2-1, with D maybe TRBD2 (5 bases). The CDR3 has 15 residues. CDR1 and CDR2 (germline): SGDLS, YYNGEE. V was clipped by 3 bases and J by 2 bases, with 12 bases between them. This chain's CDR3 is CASSGTRGTYNEQFF. CDR3 nucleotides: TGTGCCAGCAGCGGTACTAGAGGGACCTACAATGAGCAGTTCTTC.

The chain combines TRBV9 with TRBJ2-7, with 8 nucleotides matching TRBD2. The CDR3 totals 15 residues. With 4 bases clipped from V and 2 bases from J, the junction kept 8 bases outside the gene matches. CDR1 is SGDLS and CDR2 is YYNGEE in the germline V gene. CDR3 region: CASSPRSGSTYEQYF. CDR3 nucleotides: TGTGCCAGCAGCCCACGAAGCGGGAGTACCTACGAGCAGTACTTC.

The CDR3 sequence is CASTWTSGLNEQFF. The CDR3 DNA reads TGTGCCAGTACCTGGACTAGCGGACTCAATGAGCAGTTCTTC. The chain employs TRBV19 and TRBJ2-1; 10 nucleotides match TRBD2. CDR1 and CDR2 from the germline V gene are LNHDA and SQIVND (reference sequence). The CDR3 covers 14 residues. V was clipped by 7 bases and J by 6 bases; unmatched bases: 6.

The chain employs TRBV19 and TRBJ2-7, with D possibly TRBD2 on 5 matching bases. This CDR3 spans 16 amino acids. With 1 base removed from V and 1 base from J, the gap between germline ends came to 14 bases. CDR1 is LNHDA and CDR2 is SQIVND in the germline V gene (reference sequence). The CDR3 region is CASSIATRAGSYEQYF. The CDR3 coding sequence is TGTGCCAGTAGTATAGCAACGAGGGCGGGTTCCTACGAGCAGTACTTC.

This rearrangement joins TRBV7-6 to TRBJ1-3, with 7 bases lining up with TRBD1. J gave up 7 bases and V 3 bases, and 3 bases lay outside the gene matches. The CDR3 sequence is 13 residues long. Germline values: CDR1 SGHVS, CDR2 FNYEAQ. CDR3 DNA sequence: TGTGCCAGCAGCTTGGACAGGCTGAACACCATATATTTT. Its translation: CASSLDRLNTIYF.

CDR3 in DNA: TGTGCCAGCAGCTTCGAAGGGACTAGAGAAGAGACCCAGTACTTC. Amino acid sequence: CASSFEGTREETQYF. The V and J genes are TRBV7-3 and TRBJ2-5; 8 bases line up with TRBD2. This CDR3 region has 15 residues. The trim removed 3 bases at V and 3 bases at J, leaving 6 bases unmatched. The germline CDR1 and CDR2 sequences are SGHTA and FQGTGA.

The chain carries TRBV5-1 and TRBJ1-1; D not certain. Germline V gives CDR1 SGHRS, CDR2 YFSETQ. The CDR3 is 14 amino acids. Trimming took 4 bases from V and 3 from J, leaving 13 bases between them. CDR3 nucleotide sequence: TGCGCCAGCAGCCCCGGACCGGGGTACACTGAAGCTTTCTTT. Protein product: CASSPGPGYTEAFF.

The chain combines TRBV28 with TRBJ2-1; 7 bases match TRBD1. The V gene end was trimmed by 3 bases and the J gene end by 9 bases; junction bases not matched to a gene: 5. Germline V gene sequence: CDR1 MDHEN, CDR2 SYDVKM. The CDR3 length is 13 residues. In nucleotides, the CDR3 is TGTGCCAGCAGTTTCACAGGGGAACTTGAGCAGTTCTTC. This encodes CASSFTGELEQFF.